This T cell receptor (beta chain) was recorded in a study of response to subunit inactivated influenza vaccine. CDR1 and CDR2 from the germline V gene are SGHDN and FVKESK. The length of the CDR3 is 16 residues. V lost 5 bases, J lost 5 bases, and 8 bases stayed unmatched. This clonotype was counted between two and nine times. One entry per CDR3 protein results from TCRdb running MiXCR on the RT-PCR reads. The sample has just under 550,000 distinct CDR3 sequences; roughly a quarter are singletons. These data also formed part of another study, on T cells expressing NK-cell markers. Per that paper: The cDNA for TCR beta came from 5'RACE template switching with UMIs. According to the study, TCR beta repertoires originated from sorted CD3+CD56+NKG2C+, CD3+CD56+NKG2C- and CD3+CD56-NKG2C+ T cells. Among eight sequenced donors, seven carried HCMV seropositivity while one was seronegative. Dominant NKG2C+ clonotypes made up roughly 1.0-7.5% of CD8+ T cells in six donors. HCMV specificity of the expanded NKG2C+ T cell clones was not established.

The sample was CD4+ T cells sorted from PBMCs, taken 11 to 12 days after vaccination. The receptor's source is a man between 50 and 59 years old who received an inactivated influenza vaccine. The gene calls are TRBV14 and TRBJ2-3, with 12 bases fitting TRBD2. The CDR3 protein is CASSTWTSGKIDTQYF. The CDR3 DNA reads TGTGCCAGCAGCACTTGGACTAGCGGGAAGATAGATACGCAGTATTTT. Using reference TRBV14 and TRBJ2-3 for the parts outside the CDR3, the full variable domain is EAGVTQFPSHSVIEKGQTVTLRCDPISGHDNLYWYRRVMGKEIKFLLHFVKESKQDESGMPNNRFLAERTGGTYSTLKVQPAELEDSGVYFCASSTWTSGKIDTQYFGPGTRLTVL.